These 28 T cell receptor beta chains were all obtained from the same sample, sequenced in a study of monozygotic twins with inflammatory bowel disease. TCRdb processed the 5' RACE reads again and assigns one entry to each CDR3 protein, with no DNA. This sample lists 310,000 or so distinct CDR3 sequences; its ten largest clones have roughly 2%. Material for sequencing was blood. Receptor source: a human donor with ulcerative colitis or Crohn's disease, or a healthy co-twin of an affected twin (not recorded which).

The rearrangement links TRBV6-1 to TRBJ2-1; the TRBD1 assignment by TCRdb is unverifiable without DNA. CDR1 is MNHNS, CDR2 SASEGT, per germline. The CDR3 covers 20 residues. The CDR3 loop reads CASSERGQGSGVLRRNEQFF.

The J gene is TRBJ2-1, the V gene TRBV7-8; the TRBD2 assignment by TCRdb is unverifiable without DNA. The CDR3 contains 16 residues. Germline CDR1 SGHVS, CDR2 FQNEAQ. The CDR3 protein is CASSLTRLAGHNEQFF. Together with reference TRBV7-8 and TRBJ2-1, the CDR3 gives the full variable domain: GAGVSQSPRYKVAKRGQDVALRCDPISGHVSLFWYQQALGQGPEFLTYFQNEAQLDKSGLPSDRFFAERPEGSVSTLKIQRTQQEDSAVYLCASSLTRLAGHNEQFFGPGTRLTVL.

The chain uses TRBV28 and TRBJ1-5. Germline loops: CDR1 MDHEN, CDR2 SYDVKM. The CDR3 is 11 amino acids. CDR3 loop: CASSAYQPQHF.

The V call is TRBV6-5, the J call TRBJ2-7; the D gene TCRdb calls, TRBD1, cannot be checked with no DNA. Germline assignment: CDR1 MNHEY and CDR2 SVGAGI. The CDR3 covers 16 residues. The chain's CDR3 is CASSYSAGLIYYEQYF.

V is TRBV24-1 and J is TRBJ2-2. The V gene's germline CDR1 is KGHDR and CDR2 SFDVKD. The CDR3 spans 12 residues. The CDR3 reads CATGEVTGELFF.

The rearrangement links TRBV18 to TRBJ2-5; the D gene TCRdb calls, TRBD1, cannot be checked with no DNA. Germline V gives CDR1 KGHSH, CDR2 LQKENI. The CDR3 extends over 14 amino acids. The chain's CDR3 is CASSPGTDQETQYF. Based on the CDR3 plus reference TRBV18 and TRBJ2-5, the full variable domain is NAGVMQNPRHLVRRRGQEARLRCSPMKGHSHVYWYRQLPEEGLKFMVYLQKENIIDESGMPKERFSAEFPKEGPSILRIQQVVRGDSAAYFCASSPGTDQETQYFGPGTRLLVL.

The gene calls are TRBV12-3 or TRBV12-4 and TRBJ1-1; TCRdb picks TRBD1, but there is no DNA to check that call. This CDR3 has 15 residues. CDR3 amino acids: CASSSQGGASTEAFF.

CDR3 loop: CASSARGGIPEAFF. The chain links TRBV5-4 to TRBJ1-1; TCRdb's D call of TRBD1 is untestable without DNA. Germline lookup yields CDR1 SGHNT and CDR2 YYREEE (reference sequence). There are 14 residues in the CDR3.

V gene TRBV15 combines with J gene TRBJ1-1; TCRdb's D call of TRBD1 is untestable without DNA. The CDR3 runs 15 residues. The germline CDR1 and CDR2 sequences are LNHNV and YYDKDF (reference sequence). CDR3 residues: CATSRVQGFDTEAFF.

The V and J genes are TRBV12-3 or TRBV12-4 and TRBJ1-2; TCRdb calls TRBD1, which cannot be checked without DNA. The CDR3 is 17 amino acids. The CDR3 region is CASSLSWGQPPNYGYTF.

J is TRBJ1-4 and V is TRBV12-3 or TRBV12-4; with no DNA, the TCRdb D assignment of TRBD1 cannot be verified. The CDR3 runs to 15 residues. CDR3 loop: CASRRDTSTNEKLFF.

The chain joins TRBV4-2 to TRBJ2-7; there is no DNA to check the TCRdb D call of TRBD1. CDR1 is LGHNA and CDR2 is YNFKEQ in the germline V gene. This CDR3 is 14 amino acids long. The CDR3: CASSQVGGRPEQYF.

The chain joins TRBV20-1 to TRBJ2-7; TCRdb indicates TRBD1, and absent DNA this call remains unverified. Germline loops: CDR1 DFQATT, CDR2 SNEGSKA (reference sequence). The CDR3 has 15 amino acids. CDR3: CSARVLQGANYEQYF.

J is TRBJ2-3 and V is TRBV28. Germline V gene sequence: CDR1 MDHEN, CDR2 SYDVKM. The CDR3 consists of 15 residues. The CDR3 loop reads CASKRVRSSTDTQYF.

CDR3 in amino acids: CASSPPLAITGELFF. The chain carries TRBV5-4 and TRBJ2-2; TCRdb reports TRBD2, a call that lacks DNA to check it against. Germline V lookup: CDR1 SGHNT, CDR2 YYREEE (reference sequence). CDR3 length: 15 residues.

The V gene is TRBV4-1, the J gene TRBJ1-6. The length of the CDR3 is 14 residues. Germline values: CDR1 MGHRA, CDR2 YSYEKL. The CDR3 sequence: CASSHMGWDSPLHF.

The CDR3 protein is CASSVDSNTDTQYF. V gene TRBV7-2 combines with J gene TRBJ2-3. Germline V lookup: CDR1 SGHTA, CDR2 FQGNSA. The CDR3 is made up of 14 amino acids.

J is TRBJ2-3 and V is TRBV5-1; lacking DNA, the TRBD2 call made by TCRdb goes unchecked. There are 17 residues in the CDR3. Germline V CDR1 and CDR2: SGHRS, YFSETQ. The CDR3 loop is CASSLAPSGGNTDTQYF.

V and J are TRBV23-1 and TRBJ2-1; with no DNA, the TCRdb D assignment of TRBD1 cannot be verified. TRBV23-1 is an open reading frame, and its role is uncertain. The CDR3 totals 15 residues. The CDR3 here is CASNRPGGSYNEQFF.

This chain joins TRBV15 and TRBJ1-4. Germline V gene data show CDR1 as LNHNV and CDR2 as YYDKDF (reference sequence). The length of the CDR3 is 13 residues. CDR3 sequence reads: CATSRNYQEKLFF.

The J gene is TRBJ1-4, the V gene TRBV20-1; the TRBD1 assignment by TCRdb is unverifiable without DNA. This CDR3 contains 14 residues. Per germline, CDR1 DFQATT and CDR2 SNEGSKA (reference sequence). CDR3 in amino acids: CSAKRQGINEKLFF.

This chain connects TRBV7-8 to TRBJ2-6; TCRdb's D gene call, TRBD2, goes unchecked for lack of DNA. The CDR3 has 17 residues. Germline loops: CDR1 SGHVS, CDR2 FQNEAQ. The CDR3 loop is CASSAGGWGAGANVLTF.

This chain joins TRBV20-1 and TRBJ1-2; TCRdb's assignment of TRBD1 cannot be checked, as there is no DNA. Per the germline V gene, CDR1 is DFQATT and CDR2 is SNEGSKA (reference sequence). The CDR3 runs 15 residues. CDR3 sequence: CSAQETDRDLRGYTF.

The V and J genes are TRBV29-1 and TRBJ2-7; the D call of TRBD1 rests on TCRdb alone, since no DNA is present to check it. Per germline, CDR1 SQVTM and CDR2 ANQGSEA. This CDR3 is 12 amino acids long. CDR3 sequence reads: CSVAHTDYEQYF.

The chain links TRBV7-2 to TRBJ2-5; TCRdb picks TRBD2, but there is no DNA to check that call. Germline lookup yields CDR1 SGHTA and CDR2 FQGNSA. The CDR3 has 21 amino acids. This CDR3 reads CASSLPAQSPARQVYEETQYF.

This chain links TRBV5-4 with TRBJ2-1. The germline CDR1 and CDR2 sequences are SGHNT and YYREEE (reference sequence). CDR3 length equals 16 residues. CDR3 sequence reads: CASSEVWGFSYNEQFF. The complete variable domain, with remaining parts taken from reference TRBV5-4 and TRBJ2-1, reads ETGVTQSPTHLIKTRGQQVTLRCSSQSGHNTVSWYQQALGQGPQFIFQYYREEENGRGNFPPRFSGLQFPNYSSELNVNALELDDSALYLCASSEVWGFSYNEQFFGPGTRLTVL.

CDR3 loop: CSAREGGLITDTQYF. This chain connects TRBV20-1 to TRBJ2-3; TCRdb names TRBD1, which stays unverified in the absence of DNA. In germline, CDR1 is DFQATT, CDR2 SNEGSKA (reference sequence). CDR3 length equals 15 residues.

The rearrangement joins TRBV10-3 to TRBJ2-7; TCRdb returns TRBD1, unconfirmable since there is no DNA. The germline CDR1 and CDR2 sequences are ENHRY and SYGVKD. The CDR3 consists of 18 residues. The CDR3 here is CAISEDRIGRKETYEQYF.